This T cell receptor (beta chain) derives from a study of blood T cell repertoires in COVID-19. About the study: The study drew acute and convalescent COVID-19 samples from the United States, Italy and Spain. Sample material is recorded as cDNA or gDNA derived from T cells, B-cell-depleted T cells, or PBMCs.

This table comes from immunoSEQ multiplex PCR, and its TCRdb copy is limited to in-frame clones, with some not included. The sample records 250,000 to 350,000 clones, approximately 85% being singletons. This clonotype was obtained from a man aged 18 to 29 with active or convalescent COVID-19. Sequenced sample: peripheral blood.

CDR3 nucleotide sequence: TGTGCCAGCAGATATAGCACTGAAGCTTTCTTT. This encodes CASRYSTEAFF. The gene calls are TRBV6-5 and TRBJ1-1; D ambiguous. CDR3 length equals 11 residues. The V end lost 6 bases, the J end lost 4 bases, and 6 bases lay between the germline ends. In germline, CDR1 is MNHEY, CDR2 SVGAGI.